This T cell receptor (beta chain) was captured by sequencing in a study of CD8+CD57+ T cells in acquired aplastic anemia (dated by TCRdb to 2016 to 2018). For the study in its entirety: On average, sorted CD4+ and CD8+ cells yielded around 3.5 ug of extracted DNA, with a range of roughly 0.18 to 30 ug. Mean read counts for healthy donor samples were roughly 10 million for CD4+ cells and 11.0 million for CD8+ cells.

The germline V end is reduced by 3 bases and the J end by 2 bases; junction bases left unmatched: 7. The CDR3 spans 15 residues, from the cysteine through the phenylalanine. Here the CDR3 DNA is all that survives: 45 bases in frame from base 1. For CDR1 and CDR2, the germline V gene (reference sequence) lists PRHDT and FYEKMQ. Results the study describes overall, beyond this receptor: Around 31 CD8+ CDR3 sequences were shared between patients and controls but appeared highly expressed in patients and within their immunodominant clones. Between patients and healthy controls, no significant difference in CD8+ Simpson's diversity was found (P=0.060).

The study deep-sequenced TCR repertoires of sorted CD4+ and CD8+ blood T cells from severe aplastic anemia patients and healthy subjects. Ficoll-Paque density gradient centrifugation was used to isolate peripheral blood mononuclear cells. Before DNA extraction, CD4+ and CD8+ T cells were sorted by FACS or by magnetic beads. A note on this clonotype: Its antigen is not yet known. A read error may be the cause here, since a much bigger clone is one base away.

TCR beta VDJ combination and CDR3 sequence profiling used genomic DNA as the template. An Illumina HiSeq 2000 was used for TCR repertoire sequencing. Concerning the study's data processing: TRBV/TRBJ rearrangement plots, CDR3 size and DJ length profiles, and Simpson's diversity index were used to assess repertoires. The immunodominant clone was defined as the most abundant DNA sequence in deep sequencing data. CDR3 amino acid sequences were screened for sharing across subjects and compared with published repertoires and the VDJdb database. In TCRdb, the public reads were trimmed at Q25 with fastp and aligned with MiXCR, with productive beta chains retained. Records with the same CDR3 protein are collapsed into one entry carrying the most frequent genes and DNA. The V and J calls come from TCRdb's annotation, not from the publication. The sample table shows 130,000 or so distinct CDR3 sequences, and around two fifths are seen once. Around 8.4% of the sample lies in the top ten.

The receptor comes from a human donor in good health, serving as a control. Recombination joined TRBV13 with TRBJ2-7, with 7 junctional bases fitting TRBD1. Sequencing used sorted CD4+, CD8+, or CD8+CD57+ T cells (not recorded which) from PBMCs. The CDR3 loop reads CASSLGDSPTYEQYF. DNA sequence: TGTGCCAGCAGCTTGGGGGACAGTCCAACCTACGAGCAGTACTTC.